This T cell receptor beta chain was captured in a study of graft-versus-host responses after intestinal transplantation. On the study more broadly: The transplants performed in recipients were multivisceral, liver-intestinal, or isolated intestinal. After anti-thymocyte globulin induction, recipients took tacrolimus and steroids for 3 to 4 years. Findings and caveats of the study: Marrow from the recipient contained GvH clones, some of which had appeared first in ileum or blood.

With 6 bases removed from V and 4 bases from J, the gap between germline ends came to 16 bases. Germline loops: CDR1 MNHEY, CDR2 SVGAGI. The CDR3 length is 15 residues. Profiling relied on immunoSEQ multiplex PCR, and the TCRdb table lists in-frame clones only, not all of them. This table holds 28,000 or so clones, around 83% found once. This clone is judged medium-sized. Its antigen is currently unknown. The origin of this receptor is a human donor who received an intestinal transplant. The J gene is TRBJ1-5, the V gene TRBV6-5; possible D gene TRBD1, 6 bases. The material sequenced was unstimulated CD8+ T cells sorted from spleen or lymph node cells, taken before intestinal transplant. CDR3 sequence (DNA): TGTGCCAGCAGCCCCCTTCCAGGGGCTAATCAGCCCCAGCATTTT. Encoded protein: CASSPLPGANQPQHF.